The 20 T cell receptor beta chains reported below all come from one sample, sequenced in a study of T cell repertoires in cytomegalovirus infection. TCRdb processed the reads anew with MiXCR; each CDR3 protein has one entry. The sample holds 85,000 to 120,000 distinct CDR3 sequences, approximately 15% seen once. Sequencing was done on a sample of PBMCs. The receptor source for this set is a human donor in good health (CMV status not recorded). Some clones in this sample may be carry-over from other donors' samples.

The V gene is TRBV5-4, the J gene TRBJ1-4, with D maybe TRBD1 (5 bases). Trimming cost V 6 bases and J 5 bases, with 11 bases left between them. The CDR3 has 13 amino acids. Per germline, CDR1 SGHNT and CDR2 YYREEE (reference sequence). Here the CDR3 DNA reads TGTGCCAGCAAAGACAGAACAAATGAAAAACTGTTTTTT. Amino acid sequence: CASKDRTNEKLFF.

This clonotype has a handful of counts. The chain joins TRBV12-3 or TRBV12-4 to TRBJ1-5; D is uncertain. The V and J ends lost 0 bases and 3 bases respectively, with 9 bases between them. CDR3 length: 15 residues. This CDR3 reads CASSLARGNNQPQHF. Written as DNA, the CDR3 is TGTGCCAGCAGTTTAGCGCGAGGGAACAATCAGCCCCAGCATTTT.

The rearrangement joins TRBV13 to TRBJ2-1; tentative D call: TRBD1 (6 bases). CDR1 and CDR2 (germline): PRHDT, FYEKMQ (reference sequence). Trimming left V 2 bases short and J 6 bases short, with 11 bases between. The CDR3 is 14 residues long. CDR3 sequence (DNA): TGTGCCAGCAGCTTAAGTCACAGGGTCAATGAGCAGTTCTTC. Protein sequence: CASSLSHRVNEQFF.

This clonotype was found many times. The chain links TRBV12-3 or TRBV12-4 to TRBJ1-1, with D possibly being TRBD1 (6 bases). This CDR3 region has 13 residues. Trimming left V 5 bases short and J 6 bases short, with 13 bases between. The CDR3 coding sequence is TGTGCCAGCAGTAACGAAGGGGGGGCTGAAGCTTTCTTT. Protein product: CASSNEGGAEAFF.

This clonotype has just a few counts. The rearrangement uses TRBV6-1 and TRBJ1-1; TRBD1 might be the D (5 bases). Germline CDR1 is MNHNS and CDR2 is SASEGT. The CDR3 runs to 13 residues. V shed 4 bases and J shed 4 bases, with 10 bases lying between them. Here the CDR3 reads CASSVEGVTEAFF. In DNA, the CDR3 is TGTGCCAGCAGTGTGGAAGGGGTCACTGAAGCTTTCTTT.

As DNA, the CDR3 is TGCAGTGCTAGAGCGTCAGGGGGGATTATTAATCAGCCCCAGCATTTT. This gives the protein CSARASGGIINQPQHF. The chain joins TRBV20-1 to TRBJ1-5; TRBD1 aligns across 7 bases. Losses at the gene ends were 1 base for V and 4 bases for J; bases not matched to a gene: 10. CDR3 length: 16 residues. The V gene's germline CDR1 is DFQATT and CDR2 SNEGSKA (reference sequence).

The table lists this clonotype with a few counts. The chain has TRBV6-1 and TRBJ2-7; 10 bases are shared with TRBD2. The V segment lost 1 base and the J segment 2 bases; nucleotides outside the gene matches: 2. CDR3 length: 15 residues. CDR1 and CDR2 from the germline V gene are MNHNS and SASEGT. CDR3 in amino acids: CASSEERGGAYEQYF. CDR3 bases: TGTGCCAGCAGTGAAGAGCGGGGGGGCGCCTACGAGCAGTACTTC.

This clonotype was seen repeatedly, ten times or more. The rearrangement uses TRBV6-2 or TRBV6-3 and TRBJ2-1; D gene unclear. Per germline, CDR1 MNHEY and CDR2 SVGEGT. The CDR3 contains 14 residues. The V end was cut by 4 bases, the J end by 0 bases, with 7 bases between. CDR3 sequence (DNA): TGTGCCAGCAGTTTGACAAACTCCTACAATGAGCAGTTCTTC. Translated, it gives CASSLTNSYNEQFF.

V usage is TRBV10-1 and J usage is TRBJ2-1; tentative D call: TRBD2 (5 bases). Germline CDR1 is WNHNN and CDR2 is SYGVQD (reference sequence). The CDR3 loop spans 15 amino acids. The V gene lost 1 base and the J gene lost 8 bases, with 15 bases spanning the gap. Written as DNA, the CDR3 is TGCGCCAGCAGTGAGTATCTCGGGGAGCTTGATGAGCAGTTCTTC. It yields the protein CASSEYLGELDEQFF.

This CDR3 is CASSPPSPGLALYNEQFF. CDR3 bases: TGTGCCAGCAGCCCACCCTCCCCGGGACTAGCTCTCTACAATGAGCAGTTCTTC. This chain links TRBV9 with TRBJ2-1; 9 bases match TRBD2. Germline V gene data show CDR1 as SGDLS and CDR2 as YYNGEE. This CDR3 has 18 amino acids. V lost 4 bases, J lost 3 bases, and 14 bases stayed unmatched.

This clonotype was picked up a small number of times. V gene TRBV19 combines with J gene TRBJ1-5, with TRBD1 identical over 7 bases. This CDR3 is 16 amino acids long. Germline CDR1 is LNHDA and CDR2 is SQIVND (reference sequence). Trimming at V came to 5 bases and at J to 5 bases, leaving 12 bases not matched to a gene. CDR3 nucleotides: TGTGCCAGTAGTGGGAACCCGGGACAGCACTATCAGCCCCAGCATTTT. Its protein is CASSGNPGQHYQPQHF. The whole variable domain, filled in from reference TRBV19 and TRBJ1-5, reads DGGITQSPKYLFRKEGQNVTLSCEQNLNHDAMYWYRQDPGQGLRLIYYSQIVNDFQKGDIAEGYSVSREKKESFPLTVTSAQKNPTAFYLCASSGNPGQHYQPQHFGDGTRLSIL.

In regard to this clonotype: A clone one base away is much larger, so this may be a read error. V is TRBV2 and J is TRBJ2-1; D might be TRBD1 (7 bases). The CDR3 consists of 13 residues. Per germline, CDR1 SNHLY and CDR2 FYNNEI. The CDR3 bases are TGTGCCAGCGAGGGGGGACAGTACAAAGAGCAGTTCTTC. Its protein is CASEGGQYKEQFF.

There are many counts of this clonotype. V and J are TRBV7-2 and TRBJ2-7; 9 bases fit TRBD2. Trimming at V came to 5 bases and at J to 4 bases, leaving 9 bases not matched to a gene. CDR3 size: 15 residues. CDR1 and CDR2 (germline): SGHTA, FQGNSA. CDR3 residues: CASSLKRGAIYEQYF. Written as DNA, the CDR3 is TGTGCCAGCAGCCTTAAGCGGGGGGCAATTTACGAGCAGTACTTC.

The rearrangement uses TRBV12-5 and TRBJ1-2; D is unresolved. Germline V gives CDR1 LGHNT, CDR2 FRNRAP. This CDR3 has 13 amino acids. The V end lost 6 bases, the J end lost 4 bases, and 12 bases lay between the germline ends. The CDR3 region has the DNA TGTGCTAGTGGCACGGAGAGCTCCTATGGCTACACCTTC. As protein: CASGTESSYGYTF.

This clonotype showed up many times. The chain is built from TRBV12-3 or TRBV12-4 and TRBJ2-5, with 8 bases identical to TRBD2. The CDR3 is 14 residues long. Trimming removed 7 bases from V and 5 bases from J; junction bases left unmatched: 9. The CDR3 protein is CASTPLSGGETQYF. In nucleotides, the CDR3 is TGTGCCAGCACCCCACTCTCGGGGGGGGAGACCCAGTACTTC.

This clonotype showed up many times. The chain carries TRBV7-2 and TRBJ2-3; 8 nucleotides align to TRBD2. The CDR3 contains 15 residues. CDR1 and CDR2 (germline): SGHTA, FQGNSA. Unmatched junction bases numbered 4, after V lost 5 bases and J lost 0 bases. The CDR3 here is CASSRGGGSTDTQYF. In nucleotides, the CDR3 is TGTGCCAGCAGCCGAGGCGGGGGGAGCACAGATACGCAGTATTTT. Drawing the rest from reference TRBV7-2 and TRBJ2-3, the complete variable domain is GAGVSQSPSNKVTEKGKDVELRCDPISGHTALYWYRQSLGQGLEFLIYFQGNSAPDKSGLPSDRFSAERTGGSVSTLTIQRTQQEDSAVYLCASSRGGGSTDTQYFGPGTRLTVL.

This clonotype has a count of ten or more. The chain has TRBV7-2 and TRBJ1-2; 12 bases align to TRBD1. The CDR3 sequence is 14 residues long. Per the germline V gene, CDR1 is SGHTA and CDR2 is FQGNSA. V shed 4 bases, J shed 8 bases, and the junction held 5 bases outside the gene matches. This chain's CDR3 is CASSSWDRGQGYTF. Here the CDR3 DNA reads TGTGCCAGCAGCTCGTGGGACAGGGGGCAGGGCTACACCTTC. Based on the CDR3 plus reference TRBV7-2 and TRBJ1-2, the full variable domain is GAGVSQSPSNKVTEKGKDVELRCDPISGHTALYWYRQSLGQGLEFLIYFQGNSAPDKSGLPSDRFSAERTGGSVSTLTIQRTQQEDSAVYLCASSSWDRGQGYTFGSGTRLTVV.

The genes are TRBV2 and TRBJ2-7; TRBD1 aligns across 7 bases. The CDR3 is 13 residues long. Germline V gives CDR1 SNHLY, CDR2 FYNNEI. Trimming removed 7 bases from V and 9 bases from J; junction bases left unmatched: 12. CDR3 nucleotides: TGTGCCAGCAATTTGGACAGGCTTGGAGGGCAGTACTTC. The encoded protein is CASNLDRLGGQYF.

For this clonotype: A much bigger clone sits one base away, suggesting this may be a read error. The chain joins TRBV12-3 or TRBV12-4 to TRBJ1-2; D may be TRBD1 (5 bases). CDR3 length equals 13 residues. The CDR3 coding sequence is TGTGCCAGCAGTCCCCAGGGAGGCTATGGCTGCACCTTC. Its translation is CASSPQGGYGCTF.

The rearrangement joins TRBV24-1 to TRBJ2-1, with 9 bases identical to TRBD1. Per the germline V gene, CDR1 is KGHDR and CDR2 is SFDVKD. J lost 0 bases, V lost 4 bases, and 6 bases had no gene match. The CDR3 covers 17 residues. In DNA form, the CDR3 reads TGTGCCACCAGTGACCCTGCGACAGGGGGCTCCTACAATGAGCAGTTCTTC. Translating it yields CATSDPATGGSYNEQFF.